In this sample, the clone carrying this T cell receptor beta chain turned up once. This table comes from immunoSEQ multiplex PCR, and its TCRdb copy is limited to in-frame clones, with some not included. Here the sample spans fewer than 80,000 clones, 80% to 90% being singletons. These data are taken from a study of blood T cell repertoires in COVID-19. This CDR3 spans 16 amino acids. Germline-derived CDR1 and CDR2 are SGHRS and YFSETQ. V lost 5 bases and J lost 4; bases outside the gene matches: 7. The rearrangement joins TRBV5-1 to TRBJ2-2, with TRBD1 matching over 11 bases. The receptor comes from a man older than 75 with COVID-19, enrolled during active disease. The sample comprised peripheral blood. Here the CDR3 DNA reads TGCGCCAGCAGTCTGCGAGGGACAGGGGGCACCGGGGAGCTGTTTTTT. Amino acids: CASSLRGTGGTGELFF.